The 3 T cell receptor beta chains presented below share a single source sample, sequenced in a study of cytomegalovirus exposure and HLA in healthy donors (dated by TCRdb to 2016 to 2017). Library creation used the immunoSEQ multiplex PCR assay. For the multiplex PCR, a mixture combining 60 forward primers for TCR Vbeta segments and 13 reverse primers for TCR Jbeta segments was used. Imported from immuneACCESS, the table was reduced by TCRdb to in-frame sequences with V and J called. These copies leave out some clones; in studies compared against another copy, an unresolved V gene accounts for under half, and the cause of the remainder is not known. The sample data list approximately 150,000 clones, and nearly 80% of these were observed just once. The top ten hold roughly 14% of the sample. Sequenced input: PBMCs. The source is a middle-aged woman in good health and CMV-seronegative.

The J gene is TRBJ1-2, the V gene TRBV15, with 8 bases aligning to TRBD1. This CDR3 is 13 amino acids long. The junction had 1 base not matched to a gene; V was cut back by 5 bases and J by 2 bases. Germline V CDR1 and CDR2: LNHNV, YYDKDF (reference sequence). CDR3 loop: CATSRDRNYGYTF. In nucleotides, the CDR3 is TGTGCCACCAGCCGGGACAGGAACTATGGCTACACCTTC. The whole variable domain, filled in from reference TRBV15 and TRBJ1-2, reads DAMVIQNPRYQVTQFGKPVTLSCSQTLNHNVMYWYQQKSSQAPKLLFHYYDKDFNNEADTPDNFQSRRPNTSFCFLDIRSPGLGDTAMYLCATSRDRNYGYTFGSGTRLTVV.

The rearrangement joins TRBV7-2 to TRBJ2-1; the D is unclear. V was shortened by 4 bases and J by 5 bases, with 12 bases between the two germline ends. The CDR3 sequence is 14 residues long. Per germline, CDR1 SGHTA and CDR2 FQGNSA. The CDR3: CASSSLVSNNEQFF. The CDR3 nucleotides read TGTGCCAGCAGCTCCCTCGTCTCTAACAATGAGCAGTTCTTC.

The chain joins TRBV30 to TRBJ1-1; D may be TRBD1 (5 bases). V lost 4 bases and J 12 bases, leaving 21 bases between the germline ends. Germline V gives CDR1 GTSNPN, CDR2 SVGIG (reference sequence). The CDR3 covers 13 residues. The CDR3 DNA follows: TGTGCCTGGATGGGGGGTGCGGGGTCTGTGTCTTTCTTT. It translates to CAWMGGAGSVSFF.